This TCR beta chain was observed in a study of vaccination effects on CD4 cells after COVID-19. Study overall: Expansion of antigen-specific CD4+ T cells with viral peptide pools was carried out by the ViraFEST assay before sequencing.

Clones were read by immunoSEQ multiplex PCR, and TCRdb kept only the in-frame ones, dropping some. The sample shows 65,000 to 90,000 clones, around 69% of them seen only once. Having been cultured for ten to eleven days, the cells underwent CD4+ T cell isolation. Each person got two doses of an mRNA SARS-CoV-2 vaccine, BNT162b2 or mRNA-1273. In the vaccine recipients, nucleocapsid antibodies were negative and there was no prior SARS-CoV-2 infection. To note about this clone: Its antigen remains unidentified.

Overall study findings and caveats: Both infection-induced and vaccine-induced clones contracted markedly at late post-vaccination timepoints.

The CDR3 totals 19 residues. The V gene's germline CDR1 is LNHDA and CDR2 SQIVND (reference sequence). V lost 5 bases, J lost 0 bases, and 20 bases lay in between. V gene TRBV19 combines with J gene TRBJ1-6, with TRBD1 as a possible D gene (6 bases). This TCR came from a human donor who received a COVID-19 vaccine. The sequencing here drew on CD4+ T cells from PBMCs cultured without peptide, taken after COVID-19 vaccination. The CDR3 loop reads CASSPAGTQAFSYNSPLHF. The CDR3 coding sequence is TGTGCCAGTAGTCCTGCCGGGACACAAGCCTTCTCCTATAATTCACCCCTCCACTTT.